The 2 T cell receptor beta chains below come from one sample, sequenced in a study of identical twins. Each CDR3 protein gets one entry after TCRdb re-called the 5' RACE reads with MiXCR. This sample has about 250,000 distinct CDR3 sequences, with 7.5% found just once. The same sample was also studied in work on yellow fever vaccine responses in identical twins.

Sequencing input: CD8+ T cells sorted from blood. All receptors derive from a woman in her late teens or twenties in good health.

CDR3 amino acids: CASSFQGAVETQYF. In DNA, the CDR3 is TGTGCCAGCAGTTTTCAGGGGGCTGTGGAGACCCAGTACTTC. The J gene is TRBJ2-5, the V gene TRBV28; 8 nucleotides align to TRBD1. The CDR3 covers 14 residues. Losses at the gene ends were 3 bases for V and 5 bases for J; bases not matched to a gene: 5. The germline V gene has CDR1 MDHEN and CDR2 SYDVKM.

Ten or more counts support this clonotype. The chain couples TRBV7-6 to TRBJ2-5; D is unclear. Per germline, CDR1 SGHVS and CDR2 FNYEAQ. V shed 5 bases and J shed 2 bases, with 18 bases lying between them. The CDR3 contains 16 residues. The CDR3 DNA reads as TGTGCCAGCAGCATCAGGTCCGCGGTTAGGCAAGAGACCCAGTACTTC. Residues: CASSIRSAVRQETQYF. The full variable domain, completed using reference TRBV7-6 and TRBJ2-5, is GAGVSQSPRYKVTKRGQDVALRCDPISGHVSLYWYRQALGQGPEFLTYFNYEAQQDKSGLPNDRFSAERPEGSISTLTIQRTEQRDSAMYRCASSIRSAVRQETQYFGPGTRLLVL.